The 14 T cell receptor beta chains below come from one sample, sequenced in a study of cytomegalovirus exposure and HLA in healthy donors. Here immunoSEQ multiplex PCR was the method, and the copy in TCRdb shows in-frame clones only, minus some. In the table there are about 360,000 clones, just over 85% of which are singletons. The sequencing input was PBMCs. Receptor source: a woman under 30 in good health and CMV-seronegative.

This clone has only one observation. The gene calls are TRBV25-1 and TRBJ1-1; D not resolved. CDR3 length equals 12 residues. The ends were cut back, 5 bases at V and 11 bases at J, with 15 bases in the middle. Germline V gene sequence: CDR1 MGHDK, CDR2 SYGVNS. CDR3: CASSKQGLRAFF. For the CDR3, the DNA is TGTGCCAGCAGTAAACAAGGTTTGAGGGCTTTCTTT.

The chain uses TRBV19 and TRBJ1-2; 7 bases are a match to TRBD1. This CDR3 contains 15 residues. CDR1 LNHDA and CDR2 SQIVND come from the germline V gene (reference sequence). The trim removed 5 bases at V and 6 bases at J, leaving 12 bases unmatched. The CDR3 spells CASSLQQGRSHGYTF. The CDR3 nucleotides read TGTGCCAGTAGTCTACAACAGGGGAGGAGCCATGGCTACACCTTC. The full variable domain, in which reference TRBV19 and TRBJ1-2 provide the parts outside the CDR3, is DGGITQSPKYLFRKEGQNVTLSCEQNLNHDAMYWYRQDPGQGLRLIYYSQIVNDFQKGDIAEGYSVSREKKESFPLTVTSAQKNPTAFYLCASSLQQGRSHGYTFGSGTRLTVV.

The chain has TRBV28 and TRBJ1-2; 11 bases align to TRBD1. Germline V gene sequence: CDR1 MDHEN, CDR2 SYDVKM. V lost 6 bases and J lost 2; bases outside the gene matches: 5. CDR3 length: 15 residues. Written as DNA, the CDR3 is TGTGCCAGCAGAGGACAGGGGGCCCTGAACTATGGCTACACCTTC. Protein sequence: CASRGQGALNYGYTF.

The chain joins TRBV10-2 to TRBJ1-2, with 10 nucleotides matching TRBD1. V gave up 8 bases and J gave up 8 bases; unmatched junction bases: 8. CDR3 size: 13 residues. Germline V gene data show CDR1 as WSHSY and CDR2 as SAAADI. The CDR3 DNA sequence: TGCGCCAGCTCCCGACAGGGGGCAAACGGCTACACCTTC. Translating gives CASSRQGANGYTF.

In DNA form, the CDR3 reads TGTGCCAGCGGTGGGGGGGTGAACATTCAGTACTTC. This sequence encodes CASGGGVNIQYF. V is TRBV2 and J is TRBJ2-4, with 7 bases aligning to TRBD2. The CDR3 runs to 12 residues. From germline, CDR1 is SNHLY and CDR2 FYNNEI. The trim removed 8 bases at V and 7 bases at J, leaving 5 bases unmatched. Looking up the rest from reference TRBV2 and TRBJ2-4 gives the full variable domain: EPEVTQTPSHQVTQMGQEVILRCVPISNHLYFYWYRQILGQKVEFLVSFYNNEISEKSEIFDDQFSVERPDGSNFTLKIRSTKLEDSAMYFCASGGGVNIQYFGAGTRLSVL.

The CDR3 region has the DNA TGTGCCAGCAGCACGGGGTACGAGCAGTACTTC. Protein sequence: CASSTGYEQYF. V is TRBV5-5 and J is TRBJ2-7, with a weak D call TRBD2 (5 bases). Per germline, CDR1 SGHKS and CDR2 YYEKEE (reference sequence). CDR3 size: 11 residues. The V gene lost 4 bases and the J gene lost 4 bases, with 6 bases spanning the gap.

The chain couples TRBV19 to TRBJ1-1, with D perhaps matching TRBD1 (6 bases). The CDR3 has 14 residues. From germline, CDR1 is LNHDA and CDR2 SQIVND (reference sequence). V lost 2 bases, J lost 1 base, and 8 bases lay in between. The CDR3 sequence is CASSIRTANTEAFF. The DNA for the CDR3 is TGTGCCAGTAGTATAAGGACAGCGAACACTGAAGCTTTCTTT.

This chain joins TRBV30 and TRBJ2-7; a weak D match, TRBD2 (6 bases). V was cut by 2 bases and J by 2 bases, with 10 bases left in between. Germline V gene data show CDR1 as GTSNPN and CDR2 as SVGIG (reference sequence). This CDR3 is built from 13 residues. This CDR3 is CAWSFSGTYEQYF. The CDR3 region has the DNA TGTGCCTGGAGTTTTAGCGGTACCTACGAGCAGTACTTC.

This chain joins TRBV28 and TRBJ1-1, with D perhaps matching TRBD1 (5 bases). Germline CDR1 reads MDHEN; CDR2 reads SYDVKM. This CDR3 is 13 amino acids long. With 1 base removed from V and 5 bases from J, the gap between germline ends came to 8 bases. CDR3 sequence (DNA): TGTGCCAGCAGTTTATCAGGGTGGACTGAAGCTTTCTTT. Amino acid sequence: CASSLSGWTEAFF.

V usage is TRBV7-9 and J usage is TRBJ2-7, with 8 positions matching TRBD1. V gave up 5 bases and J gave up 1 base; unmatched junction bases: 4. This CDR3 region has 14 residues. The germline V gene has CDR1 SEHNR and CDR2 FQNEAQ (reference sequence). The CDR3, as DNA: TGTGCCAGCAGCCCGGGACAGGTGTCCTACGAGCAGTACTTC. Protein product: CASSPGQVSYEQYF.

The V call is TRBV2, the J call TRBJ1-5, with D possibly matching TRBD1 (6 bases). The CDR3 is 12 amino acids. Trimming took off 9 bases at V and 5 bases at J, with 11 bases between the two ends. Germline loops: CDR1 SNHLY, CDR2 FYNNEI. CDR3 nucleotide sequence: TGTGCCAGAGGGACACCTGATCAGCCCCAGCATTTT. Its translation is CARGTPDQPQHF.

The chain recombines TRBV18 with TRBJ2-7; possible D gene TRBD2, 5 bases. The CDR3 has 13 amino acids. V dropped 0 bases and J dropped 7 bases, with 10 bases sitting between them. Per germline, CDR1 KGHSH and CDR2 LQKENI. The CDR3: CASSPPPGGEQYF. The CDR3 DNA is TGTGCCAGCTCACCACCCCCTGGAGGAGAGCAGTACTTC.

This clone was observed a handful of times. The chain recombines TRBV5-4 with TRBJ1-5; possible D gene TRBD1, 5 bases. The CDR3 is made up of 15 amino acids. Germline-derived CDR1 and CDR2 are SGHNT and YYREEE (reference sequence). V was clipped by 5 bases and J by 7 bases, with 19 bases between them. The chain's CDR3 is CASSQGGGAPQPQHF. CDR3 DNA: TGTGCCAGCAGTCAAGGCGGGGGAGCCCCCCAGCCCCAGCATTTT.

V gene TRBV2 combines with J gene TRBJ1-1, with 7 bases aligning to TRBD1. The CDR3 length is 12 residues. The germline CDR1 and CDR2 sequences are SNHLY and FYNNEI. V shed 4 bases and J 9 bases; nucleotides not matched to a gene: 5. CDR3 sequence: CASSATGRKAFF. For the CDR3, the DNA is TGTGCCAGCAGTGCGACAGGGCGAAAAGCTTTCTTT.